This T cell receptor (beta chain) originates from a study of T cells in localized non-small cell lung cancer. Notes on the study in general: Longer overall survival accompanied higher blood T cell density. Adjacent uninvolved lung had the highest clonality, suggesting focused antigen responses. In adjacent lung, a median roughly 58 of the top 100 tumor clones were found.

The CDR3 length is 15 residues. V was clipped by 0 bases and J by 2 bases, with 10 bases between them. Germline lookup yields CDR1 MNHEY and CDR2 SVGAGI. A note on this clone: As yet, its antigen is unknown.

TCRdb's copy holds only in-frame clones and misses some; the assay was immunoSEQ multiplex PCR. The data show about 62,000 clones, roughly 79% seen once. The input for sequencing was PBMCs, taken before any cancer treatment. The rearrangement links TRBV6-5 to TRBJ1-2; no reliable D call. This sequence originates from a man between 35 and 75 years old with stage II lung adenocarcinoma. The CDR3 nucleotides read TGTGCCAGCAGTTACTCCGGGCGAGCGAACTATGGCTACACCTTC. Residues: CASSYSGRANYGYTF.